The 19 T cell receptor beta chains below all came from one sample that was sequenced in a study of cytomegalovirus exposure and HLA in healthy donors (TCRdb year 2017). Libraries were made using the immunoSEQ multiplex PCR assay. For the multiplex PCR, a mixture combining 60 forward primers for TCR Vbeta segments and 13 reverse primers for TCR Jbeta segments was used. Entries here come from immuneACCESS through TCRdb and include only in-frame sequences with V and J called. Some clones fail to appear in such tables; in the studies checked, an unresolved V gene covers under half of the shortfall, and the cause of the remainder is unknown. Here the sample has under 200,000 clones; 75% occur a single time. More than 2.5% of the sample belongs to the ten largest clones. The source material was PBMCs. All receptors come from a female donor in good health and CMV-seronegative.

The chain is built from TRBV11-1 and TRBJ1-6; D might be TRBD1 (6 bases). There are 15 residues in the CDR3. Between the trimmed V and J ends, which lost 2 bases and 10 bases, there was a span of 15 bases. Germline V gives CDR1 SGHAT, CDR2 FQDESV (reference sequence). The CDR3 nucleotides are TGTGCCAGCAGCTTAAGTCCAGGGGCTAGCTCACCCCTCCACTTT. Amino acid sequence: CASSLSPGASSPLHF.

V gene TRBV7-9 combines with J gene TRBJ2-3; 10 nucleotides line up with TRBD2. V shed 1 base and J 4 bases; nucleotides not matched to a gene: 8. The CDR3 has 17 amino acids. The germline gives CDR1 SEHNR, CDR2 FQNEAQ (reference sequence). The DNA of the CDR3 is TGTGCCAGCAGCTTAGGGGCCGGGACTAGCGTATCAGATACGCAGTATTTT. This encodes CASSLGAGTSVSDTQYF.

For the CDR3, the DNA is TGTGCCAGCAGTTACGAGGGTGACTATGGCTACACCTTC. It encodes CASSYEGDYGYTF. V usage is TRBV6-5 and J usage is TRBJ1-2; D remains ambiguous. There are 13 residues in the CDR3. V dropped 2 bases and J dropped 3 bases, with 7 bases sitting between them. Looked up from germline, CDR1 is MNHEY and CDR2 is SVGAGI.

This CDR3 is CASSSGGANTGELFF. CDR3 coding DNA: TGCGCCAGCAGCTCCGGGGGGGCCAACACCGGGGAGCTGTTTTTT. The genes are TRBV5-1 and TRBJ2-2, with 8 nucleotides matching TRBD2. V lost 3 bases to trimming and J lost 2 bases; unmatched junction nucleotides: 3. The CDR3 length is 15 residues. Germline V gene data show CDR1 as SGHRS and CDR2 as YFSETQ. Complete variable domain (other parts from reference TRBV5-1 and TRBJ2-2): KAGVTQTPRYLIKTRGQQVTLSCSPISGHRSVSWYQQTPGQGLQFLFEYFSETQRNKGNFPGRFSGRQFSNSRSEMNVSTLELGDSALYLCASSSGGANTGELFFGEGSRLTVL.

The chain couples TRBV4-2 to TRBJ1-6, with D tentatively TRBD1 (6 bases). The V end was cut by 0 bases, the J end by 6 bases, with 12 bases between. The CDR3 runs to 16 residues. Germline V gene data show CDR1 as LGHNA and CDR2 as YNFKEQ. Here the CDR3 DNA reads TGTGCCAGCAGCCAAGAACCCGGACAGACTAATTCACCCCTCCACTTT. Translation gives CASSQEPGQTNSPLHF.

The chain has TRBV30 and TRBJ2-7; 8 bases fit TRBD1. The CDR3 is 16 amino acids. The junction had 12 bases not matched to a gene; V was cut back by 2 bases and J by 3 bases. The germline gives CDR1 GTSNPN, CDR2 SVGIG (reference sequence). The CDR3 is CAWSTPRTGKNYEQYF. CDR3 sequence (DNA): TGTGCCTGGAGTACCCCCCGGACAGGGAAAAACTACGAGCAGTACTTC.

This clone was seen a few times. The V call is TRBV4-3, the J call TRBJ2-1; TRBD2 agrees at 8 bases. The CDR3 runs to 16 residues. Germline CDR1 and CDR2: LGHNA and YSLEER. V dropped 0 bases and J dropped 8; count of bases not matched to a gene: 9. The DNA for the CDR3 is TGCGCCAGCAGCCAAGAATTTGCCAGCGGGGGCGATGAGCAGTTCTTC. Encoded protein: CASSQEFASGGDEQFF.

V and J are TRBV4-2 and TRBJ1-5; no firm D call. The CDR3 is 14 residues long. V was trimmed by 3 bases and J by 5 bases, leaving 11 bases between them. Germline assignment: CDR1 LGHNA and CDR2 YNFKEQ. CDR3 in DNA: TGTGCCAGCAGCCATGAGGGTTCGGATCAGCCCCAGCATTTT. It codes for CASSHEGSDQPQHF.

The genes are TRBV9 and TRBJ2-3; 7 nucleotides line up with TRBD2. CDR3 length: 15 residues. Per the germline V gene, CDR1 is SGDLS and CDR2 is YYNGEE. V lost 2 bases, J lost 2 bases, and 5 bases stayed unmatched. CDR3 nucleotides: TGTGCCAGCAGCGTCGCTAGCGGTATCACAGATACGCAGTATTTT. Residues: CASSVASGITDTQYF.

The chain carries TRBV13 and TRBJ1-2; the D is unclear. Trimming took 5 bases from V and 8 from J, leaving 12 bases between them. CDR1 and CDR2 from the germline V gene are PRHDT and FYEKMQ (reference sequence). The CDR3 loop spans 12 amino acids. CDR3 residues: CASSLSRYGYTF. The CDR3 nucleotides are TGTGCCAGCAGCCTCTCGAGGTACGGCTACACCTTC.

The V call is TRBV9, the J call TRBJ1-2; D possibly corresponds to TRBD1 (6 bases). Trimming removed 1 base from V and 2 bases from J, with 6 bases in between. The CDR3 loop spans 13 amino acids. Germline values: CDR1 SGDLS, CDR2 YYNGEE. CDR3 loop: CASSVRGNYGYTF. As DNA, the CDR3 is TGTGCCAGCAGCGTAAGGGGGAACTATGGCTACACCTTC.

The chain links TRBV2 to TRBJ2-3; tentative D call: TRBD2 (6 bases). The CDR3 is made up of 15 amino acids. Deletions cut 2 bases from V and 0 bases from J, with 9 bases between. The germline CDR1 and CDR2 sequences are SNHLY and FYNNEI. CDR3 nucleotide sequence: TGTGCCAGCAGTGAAAGGAGGGATAGCACAGATACGCAGTATTTT. This translates into CASSERRDSTDTQYF. The full variable domain, rest sourced from reference TRBV2 and TRBJ2-3, is EPEVTQTPSHQVTQMGQEVILRCVPISNHLYFYWYRQILGQKVEFLVSFYNNEISEKSEIFDDQFSVERPDGSNFTLKIRSTKLEDSAMYFCASSERRDSTDTQYFGPGTRLTVL.

The chain links TRBV30 to TRBJ2-5; 8 nucleotides align to TRBD1. The CDR3 is 12 residues long. Per germline, CDR1 GTSNPN and CDR2 SVGIG (reference sequence). Unmatched junction bases numbered 12, after V lost 7 bases and J lost 11 bases. The CDR3 DNA sequence: TGTGCCTTCGGGCAGGGGGCCTGGGAGCAGTACTTC. It yields the protein CAFGQGAWEQYF.

This clone was detected only a few times. The chain joins TRBV4-3 to TRBJ2-3, with 9 bases fitting TRBD2. From germline, CDR1 is LGHNA and CDR2 YSLEER. The CDR3 runs 16 residues. Trimming took 1 base from V and 2 from J; bases not matched to a gene: 4. The CDR3 DNA reads TGCGCCAGCAGCCAAGTCCTAGCGGGGTCCACAGATACGCAGTATTTT. Translation gives CASSQVLAGSTDTQYF.

The chain couples TRBV9 to TRBJ2-2, with 10 bases lining up with TRBD2. This CDR3 region has 15 residues. Trimming cost V 5 bases and J 6 bases; bases outside gene matches: 7. Germline assignment: CDR1 SGDLS and CDR2 YYNGEE. CDR3 loop: CASSEREGWSGELFF. CDR3 DNA sequence: TGTGCCAGCAGTGAGCGGGAGGGCTGGTCCGGGGAGCTGTTTTTT.

Notes on this clone: Mismatch with germline at one junction end may stem from a read error. V gene TRBV7-7 combines with J gene TRBJ2-1; a possible D gene is TRBD1 (5 bases). Germline lookup yields CDR1 SSHAT and CDR2 FNYEAQ (reference sequence). CDR3 length: 15 amino acids. The CDR3 DNA sequence: TGTGCTAGCAGCTTACCCAGGGTCATCTACAATGAGCAGTTCTTC. Translated: CASSLPRVIYNEQFF.

The CDR3 region is CASSRSGTAYEQYF. In nucleotides, the CDR3 is TGTGCCAGCAGTCGTTCCGGGACAGCCTACGAGCAGTACTTC. V usage is TRBV28 and J usage is TRBJ2-7; TRBD1 agrees at 7 bases. The CDR3 is 14 amino acids. CDR1 and CDR2 from the germline V gene are MDHEN and SYDVKM. Trimming removed 5 bases from V and 2 bases from J; junction bases left unmatched: 6.

The CDR3 nucleotides read TGTGCCAGCAGTGTGGGCAGCACAGATACGCAGTATTTT. The encoded protein is CASSVGSTDTQYF. The chain has TRBV25-1 and TRBJ2-3, with D unresolved. V dropped 4 bases and J dropped 0 bases, with 5 bases sitting between them. Per germline, CDR1 MGHDK and CDR2 SYGVNS. The CDR3 extends over 13 amino acids.

CDR3 nucleotide sequence: TGTGCCAGCTCACCAACGACAGTGCACTATGGCTACACCTTC. Translated: CASSPTTVHYGYTF. The chain joins TRBV18 to TRBJ1-2, with D possibly TRBD1 on 5 matching bases. The CDR3 spans 14 residues. Trimming took 2 bases from V and 3 from J, leaving 10 bases between them. Germline V gene data show CDR1 as KGHSH and CDR2 as LQKENI.